Included here is one TCR beta chain sequence, with context. Antigen specificity is unknown. Time point given: pre-sensitization, week 0. The treatment: therapeutic diphenylcyclopropenone sensitization with weekly scalp DPC. The data were taken from a study of human T cells and chemical hapten exposure. Study results and limitations: The number of TCRs above 1 in 1000 frequency did not change after DPC sensitization. It should be noted that donors had alopecia, so their immune response may differ from healthy people's. A positive correlation with patch test score was found for PT1 expanded TCR counts.

Using its own MiXCR run on the RACE reads, TCRdb lists one record per CDR3 protein. Among 95,000 to 150,000 distinct CDR3 sequences, roughly 13% were seen once, and the ten largest hold approximately 2.6%. The CDR3 sequence is 12 residues long. Germline loops: CDR1 SEHNR, CDR2 FQNEAQ (reference sequence). Trimming removed 5 bases at V and 8 bases at J, with 9 bases between. The material was whole blood, obtained in connection with sensitization to the hapten diphenylcyclopropenone (DPC). The rearrangement joins TRBV7-9 to TRBJ1-4; D uncertain. This clonotype was obtained from a woman between 18 and 29 years old with alopecia areata. Some clones in this sample may be carry-over from other donors' samples. The CDR3 is CASSPLSEKLFF. The CDR3 DNA is TGTGCCAGCAGCCCTTTATCGGAAAAACTGTTTTTT.